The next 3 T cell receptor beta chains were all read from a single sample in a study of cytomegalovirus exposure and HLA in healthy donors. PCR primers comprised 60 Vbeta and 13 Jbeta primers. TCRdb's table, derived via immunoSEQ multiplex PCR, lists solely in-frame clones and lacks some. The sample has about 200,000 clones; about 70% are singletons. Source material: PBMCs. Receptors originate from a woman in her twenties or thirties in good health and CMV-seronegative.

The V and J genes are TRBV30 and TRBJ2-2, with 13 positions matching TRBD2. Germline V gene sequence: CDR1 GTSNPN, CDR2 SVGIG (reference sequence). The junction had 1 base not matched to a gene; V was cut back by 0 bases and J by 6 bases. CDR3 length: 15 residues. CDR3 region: CAWSVLAGGAGELFF. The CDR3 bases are TGTGCCTGGAGTGTACTAGCGGGAGGGGCCGGGGAGCTGTTTTTT.

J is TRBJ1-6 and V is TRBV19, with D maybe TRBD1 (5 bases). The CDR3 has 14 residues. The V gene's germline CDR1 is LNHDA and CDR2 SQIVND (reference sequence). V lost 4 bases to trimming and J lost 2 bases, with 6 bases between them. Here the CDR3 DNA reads TGTGCCAGTAGTACGGACACCTATAATTCACCCCTCCACTTT. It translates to CASSTDTYNSPLHF.

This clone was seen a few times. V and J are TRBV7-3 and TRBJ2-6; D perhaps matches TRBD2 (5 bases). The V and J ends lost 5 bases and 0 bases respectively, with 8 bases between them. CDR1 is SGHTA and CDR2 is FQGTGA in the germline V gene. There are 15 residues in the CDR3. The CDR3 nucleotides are TGTGCCAGCAGCCTGACTAACTCTGGGGCCAACGTCCTGACTTTC. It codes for CASSLTNSGANVLTF. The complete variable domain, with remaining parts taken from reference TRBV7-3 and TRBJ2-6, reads GAGVSQTPSNKVTEKGKYVELRCDPISGHTALYWYRQSLGQGPEFLIYFQGTGAADDSGLPNDRFFAVRPEGSVSTLKIQRTERGDSAVYLCASSLTNSGANVLTFGAGSRLTVL.